This entry features one T cell receptor (beta chain) sequence. Its antigen is unidentified. TCRdb re-called the 5' RACE reads through MiXCR, storing one row per CDR3 protein. The sample contains a few hundred thousand distinct CDR3 sequences, 9.4% of which appear only once. The data are from a study of T-cell memory formation after mild COVID-19. Overall study results and limits: Among contracting clones, CD4+ were mainly CM/EM and CD8+ enriched in EMRA. Prior to infection, memory already included some responding clones, suggesting cross-reactive memory joined.

The CDR3 has 15 amino acids. Germline V gives CDR1 PRHDT, CDR2 FYEKMQ (reference sequence). V was pared by 5 bases and J by 3 bases, with 5 bases of the junction left unmatched. The chain uses TRBV13 and TRBJ2-3, with 10 bases identical to TRBD1. The sequence was collected from a man younger than 30 who had mild COVID-19 (a few samples of this study predate the infection). Cell type and time point are not known. The sequenced sample consisted of PBMCs or a T cell subset sorted from them (not recorded which). This CDR3 is CASSMDRGFTDTQYF. DNA of the CDR3: TGTGCCAGCAGCATGGACAGGGGGTTTACAGATACGCAGTATTTT.